Below, 22 T cell receptor beta chains from the same sample are listed, as sequenced in a study of identical twins. TCRdb re-called the 5' RACE reads through MiXCR, storing one row per CDR3 protein. The table includes some 730,000 distinct CDR3 sequences, roughly 18% detected once. Separately, the same data were catalogued under a study of T cells expressing NK-cell markers.

Material: PBMCs. The receptors originated from a woman between 18 and 29 years old in good health.

This clonotype has a handful of counts. The chain recombines TRBV6-1 with TRBJ1-4; D is uncertain. V was shortened by 11 bases and J by 3 bases, with 10 bases between the two germline ends. Germline V gives CDR1 MNHNS, CDR2 SASEGT. This CDR3 is built from 12 residues. CDR3 residues: CAGGRANEKLFF. In nucleotides, the CDR3 is TGTGCCGGAGGACGGGCTAATGAAAAACTGTTTTTT.

This clonotype was observed a handful of times. The rearrangement joins TRBV10-2 to TRBJ2-1, with unresolved D. The CDR3 has 13 residues. Germline values: CDR1 WSHSY, CDR2 SAAADI. Trimming shortened V by 8 bases and J by 6 bases, and 14 bases separated the two germline ends. The CDR3 protein is CASSNPPGNEQFF. The CDR3 DNA sequence: TGCGCCAGCTCTAACCCCCCTGGCAATGAGCAGTTCTTC.

This clonotype was observed many times. The genes are TRBV24-1 and TRBJ1-1; a weak D match, TRBD1 (6 bases). Trimming took off 3 bases at V and 5 bases at J, with 12 bases between the two ends. Germline V CDR1 and CDR2: KGHDR, SFDVKD. The CDR3 has 14 amino acids. CDR3 bases: TGTGCCACCAGTGATCACAGGGCTAGGACTGAAGCTTTCTTT. Translated: CATSDHRARTEAFF.

This clonotype was counted between two and nine times. The chain carries TRBV9 and TRBJ1-2; unclear D gene. Per the germline V gene, CDR1 is SGDLS and CDR2 is YYNGEE. This CDR3 region has 14 residues. The germline V and J ends were trimmed by 0 bases and 7 bases, with 13 bases remaining between them. Written as DNA, the CDR3 is TGTGCCAGCAGCGTAGGGCCGGTGATGGGTGGCTACACCTTC. Protein: CASSVGPVMGGYTF.

The CDR3 bases are TGTGCCAGCAGCTTTGGTGCTAGCGAGGGCAATGAGCAGTTCTTC. It specifies CASSFGASEGNEQFF. This chain links TRBV5-6 with TRBJ2-1; perhaps TRBD2 as D (6 bases). Trimming removed 2 bases from V and 6 bases from J, with 15 bases in between. The germline V gene encodes CDR1 SGHDT and CDR2 YYEEEE. The CDR3 sequence is 15 residues long.

DNA for the CDR3: TGCGCCAGCAGCCCCACAGGGGCGACCACTGAAGCTTTCTTT. Translated, it gives CASSPTGATTEAFF. V gene TRBV5-1 combines with J gene TRBJ1-1; 7 bases line up with TRBD1. V dropped 4 bases and J dropped 4; count of bases not matched to a gene: 7. Germline CDR1 reads SGHRS; CDR2 reads YFSETQ. The CDR3 contains 14 residues. The full variable domain, completed using reference TRBV5-1 and TRBJ1-1, is KAGVTQTPRYLIKTRGQQVTLSCSPISGHRSVSWYQQTPGQGLQFLFEYFSETQRNKGNFPGRFSGRQFSNSRSEMNVSTLELGDSALYLCASSPTGATTEAFFGQGTRLTVV.

The chain carries TRBV12-3 or TRBV12-4 and TRBJ2-2; either TRBD1 or TRBD2 may fit D (5 bases each). The CDR3 runs to 14 residues. Trimming removed 3 bases at V and 4 bases at J, with 9 bases between. The CDR3 DNA is TGTGCCAGCAGTTTGCAGGGACCCACCGGGGAGCTGTTTTTT. The encoded protein is CASSLQGPTGELFF.

V gene TRBV12-3 or TRBV12-4 combines with J gene TRBJ2-1; D possibly corresponds to TRBD2 (7 bases). This CDR3 is 17 amino acids long. Trimming shortened V by 6 bases and J by 7 bases, and 25 bases separated the two germline ends. CDR3 in amino acids: CASSVWGGADKGNEQFF. DNA of the CDR3: TGTGCCAGCAGCGTTTGGGGGGGCGCCGATAAGGGGAATGAGCAGTTCTTC.

The sample holds a few counts of this clonotype. The chain is built from TRBV5-1 and TRBJ2-7, with TRBD2 matching over 11 bases. V lost 0 bases and J lost 5; bases outside the gene matches: 1. Germline V gives CDR1 SGHRS, CDR2 YFSETQ. The length of the CDR3 is 14 residues. As DNA, the CDR3 is TGCGCCAGCAGCTTGGTGACTAGCGGGAACGAGCAGTACTTC. Translation gives CASSLVTSGNEQYF.

This clonotype was detected only a few times. The gene calls are TRBV7-4 and TRBJ2-5; D gene unclear. V dropped 9 bases and J dropped 0 bases, with 8 bases sitting between them. The V gene's germline CDR1 is SGHVT and CDR2 SQSDAQ. The CDR3 is made up of 12 amino acids. The CDR3 region has the DNA TGTGCCAGGAGGCCGTACCAAGAGACCCAGTACTTC. This translates into CARRPYQETQYF.

The chain carries TRBV7-6 and TRBJ2-7; 10 bases fit TRBD2. V was clipped by 1 base and J by 4 bases; unmatched bases: 10. CDR1 and CDR2 (germline): SGHVS, FNYEAQ. The CDR3 length is 17 residues. The CDR3 region has the DNA TGTGCCAGCAGCTTAGTTGGTAGCGGGAGGTGGGGATACGAGCAGTACTTC. Translating gives CASSLVGSGRWGYEQYF.

This clonotype was seen a few times. CDR3 loop: CAWRTSGRFTDTQYF. In DNA form, the CDR3 reads TGTGCCTGGAGAACTAGCGGGCGCTTCACAGATACGCAGTATTTT. This rearrangement joins TRBV30 to TRBJ2-3, with 9 positions matching TRBD2. This CDR3 region has 15 residues. J was trimmed by 2 bases and V by 3 bases; bases with no gene match: 6. CDR1 and CDR2 from the germline V gene are GTSNPN and SVGIG (reference sequence).

Only a few counts were recorded for this clonotype. This chain connects TRBV5-1 to TRBJ2-3, with D tentatively TRBD2 (6 bases). The germline V gene has CDR1 SGHRS and CDR2 YFSETQ. V shed 4 bases and J shed 6 bases, with 18 bases lying between them. CDR3 length equals 15 residues. In nucleotides, the CDR3 is TGCGCCAGCAGCCTTACGTGGGGAGGAGAGGATACGCAGTATTTT. Its translation: CASSLTWGGEDTQYF.

The chain recombines TRBV12-3 or TRBV12-4 with TRBJ1-1, with 7 bases lining up with TRBD1. Trimming cost V 1 base and J 3 bases; bases outside gene matches: 2. This CDR3 has 14 residues. CDR3 sequence (DNA): TGTGCCAGCAGTTTAGACAGGGGTGACACTGAAGCTTTCTTT. Residues: CASSLDRGDTEAFF.

This clonotype was detected a few times. The chain couples TRBV20-1 to TRBJ2-7; D gene unclear. The V gene's germline CDR1 is DFQATT and CDR2 SNEGSKA (reference sequence). The V end lost 2 bases, the J end lost 2 bases, and 10 bases lay between the germline ends. The CDR3 has 13 amino acids. The CDR3 coding sequence is TGCAGTGCTAGACGAGGCGGTGCCTACGAGCAGTACTTC. This sequence encodes CSARRGGAYEQYF.

This clonotype was seen a handful of times. The chain combines TRBV20-1 with TRBJ2-7; perhaps D is TRBD1 or TRBD2 (5 bases each). V lost 5 bases and J 0 bases, leaving 11 bases between the germline ends. There are 13 residues in the CDR3. Germline-derived CDR1 and CDR2 are DFQATT and SNEGSKA (reference sequence). The chain's CDR3 is CSAVGDHSYEQYF. CDR3 DNA: TGCAGTGCTGTTGGGGACCACTCCTACGAGCAGTACTTC.

V is TRBV27 and J is TRBJ2-3; D might be TRBD1 or TRBD2, each matching 5 bases. Trimming took 2 bases from V and 4 from J, leaving 10 bases between them. Germline V gives CDR1 MNHEY, CDR2 SMNVEV (reference sequence). CDR3 length: 14 residues. CDR3 loop: CASSLRLGADTQYF. In DNA, the CDR3 is TGTGCCAGCAGTTTAAGGCTGGGGGCAGATACGCAGTATTTT.

The chain is built from TRBV2 and TRBJ2-5, with 8 bases identical to TRBD1. The germline CDR1 and CDR2 sequences are SNHLY and FYNNEI. V shed 4 bases, J shed 5 bases, and the junction held 9 bases outside the gene matches. This CDR3 spans 15 amino acids. The CDR3 spells CASSGGRTGWETQYF. For the CDR3, the DNA is TGTGCCAGCAGTGGCGGGCGGACAGGGTGGGAGACCCAGTACTTC.

The chain joins TRBV9 to TRBJ2-7; possible D gene TRBD2, 6 bases. CDR1 is SGDLS and CDR2 is YYNGEE in the germline V gene. This CDR3 contains 15 residues. The germline V and J ends were trimmed by 4 bases and 1 base, with 15 bases remaining between them. CDR3 sequence reads: CASSLGGDVSYEQYF. Written as DNA, the CDR3 is TGTGCCAGCAGCTTAGGAGGGGATGTATCCTACGAGCAGTACTTC.

The count of this clonotype is one. V usage is TRBV7-9 and J usage is TRBJ2-2; 7 nucleotides agree with TRBD1. Germline trimming cut 1 base from V and 4 bases from J; bases unmatched to any gene: 3. CDR3 length: 15 amino acids. The germline V gene encodes CDR1 SEHNR and CDR2 FQNEAQ (reference sequence). The CDR3, as DNA: TGTGCCAGCAGCTTAGTAGGACAGGCCACCGGGGAGCTGTTTTTT. It encodes CASSLVGQATGELFF.

The J gene is TRBJ1-1, the V gene TRBV5-1; D perhaps matches TRBD1 (6 bases). Germline V gene data show CDR1 as SGHRS and CDR2 as YFSETQ. This CDR3 has 15 amino acids. V was pared by 3 bases and J by 0 bases, with 12 bases between. The chain's CDR3 is CASSWGGAVNTEAFF. The CDR3 DNA sequence: TGCGCCAGCAGCTGGGGGGGGGCGGTGAACACTGAAGCTTTCTTT.

The chain carries TRBV7-9 and TRBJ2-3, with 7 bases matching TRBD2. Germline-derived CDR1 and CDR2 are SEHNR and FQNEAQ (reference sequence). This CDR3 comprises 14 residues. Trimming took 6 bases from V and 5 from J; bases not matched to a gene: 8. The DNA of the CDR3 is TGTGCCAGCAGTCCAGCGGGAAGGGGAGATACGCAGTATTTT. As protein: CASSPAGRGDTQYF.